This TCR beta chain was sequenced during a study of blood T cell repertoires in COVID-19. Study context: Specimens from acute and convalescent COVID-19 originated in the United States, Italy and Spain. T cells, B-cell-depleted T cells, or PBMCs provided the cDNA or gDNA that served as material.

The CDR3 has 20 amino acids. The V segment lost 0 bases and the J segment 1 base; nucleotides outside the gene matches: 11. The V gene's germline CDR1 is LGHNA and CDR2 YSLEER. Original methodology: Reference gene primer amplification in the assay estimated nucleated cell counts. Sequenced by immunoSEQ multiplex PCR; TCRdb stores in-frame clones only, minus some. V and J calls and clone size come straight from that table; D and trimming were deduced from the DNA. Here the sample spans hundreds of thousands of clones, about 89% being singletons. The chain has TRBV4-3 and TRBJ2-4, with 11 bases lining up with TRBD1. The sequence was obtained from a woman aged 40 to 49 who had recovered from COVID-19. Sequences were obtained from peripheral blood. This chain's CDR3 is CASSQDMPGTGGYAKNIQYF. CDR3 coding DNA: TGCGCCAGCAGCCAAGACATGCCCGGGACAGGGGGGTATGCCAAAAACATTCAGTACTTC.